This TCR beta chain was identified during a study of T cells in women clearing cervical HPV infection. With 1 base removed from V and 5 bases from J, the gap between germline ends came to 11 bases. Germline CDR1 is SGHDN and CDR2 is FVKESK. The CDR3 sequence is 14 residues long. With respect to this clone: The CDR3 end falls 3 residues outside the read, so it is completed with the germline J gene.

Profiled with immunoSEQ multiplex PCR; TCRdb holds only in-frame clones, not every one. The record lists 18,000 or so clones, of which the ten most abundant hold 14%. Each participant carried one incident cervical HPV16 infection only. MY09/MY11 PCR detected cervical HPV DNA; dot-blot assigned genotypes. The specimen sequenced was blood buffy coat. V usage is TRBV14 and J usage is TRBJ1-2; D may be TRBD1 (5 bases). The clonotype originates from a woman aged 18 to 69 with a cervical HPV16 infection that either progressed to CIN3+ or cleared (not recorded which). The CDR3 DNA, read in part, is TGTGCCAGCAGCCAAGGGGACTCCCTATATGGC. Translation: CASSQGDSLYG. The entire CDR3 reads CASSQGDSLYGYTF.